Listed below are T cell receptor beta chains from one sample, sequenced in a study of blood T cell repertoires in COVID-19. Clones were sequenced by immunoSEQ multiplex PCR, and TCRdb holds only the in-frame ones, with some missing. Of 84,000 or so clones listed, 80% are singletons. The sequenced sample consisted of peripheral blood. The source is a woman of 80 years or more with acute or convalescent COVID-19. Both conserved end residues are part of each CDR3. A D gene is named only where the DNA matches it firmly. Expanded clones are given a class, and other clones once, few, many or no size at all.

.	.	TRBJ1-5	TRBV6-5	CASRSDTYQPQHF	TGTGCCAGCCGGAGCGATACCTATCAGCCCCAGCATTTT
.	.	TRBJ2-1	TRBV29-1	CSVEDRGRNEQFF	TGCAGCGTTGAAGATCGGGGTAGAAATGAGCAGTTCTTC
.	few	TRBJ2-5	TRBV7-3	CASSLRPSETQYF	TGTGCCAGCAGCTTAAGGCCCTCCGAGACCCAGTACTTC
.	.	TRBJ1-1	TRBV5-4	CASSLVAPGTEAFF	TGTGCCAGCAGCTTGGTCGCCCCGGGGACTGAAGCTTTCTTT
.	.	TRBJ1-4	TRBV10-1	CASSSSKHAEKLFF	TGCGCCAGCAGTAGTTCAAAACACGCTGAAAAACTGTTTTTT
TRBD2	.	TRBJ2-3	TRBV24-1	CATSDSKFSGRTTDTQYF	TGTGCCACCAGTGATTCAAAATTTAGCGGGAGGACCACAGATACGCAGTATTTT
.	.	TRBJ1-1	TRBV7-2	CASSLVRQGGTEAFF	TGTGCCAGCAGCTTAGTTAGGCAGGGTGGCACTGAAGCTTTCTTT
TRBD1	.	TRBJ1-5	TRBV19	CASRDRGNQPQHF	TGTGCCAGTAGGGACAGGGGAAATCAGCCCCAGCATTTT
.	.	TRBJ2-2	TRBV5-4	CASGEGLTREIGELFF	TGTGCCTCAGGGGAGGGACTCACGAGGGAGATCGGGGAGCTGTTTTTT
.	once	TRBJ2-1	TRBV11-2	CASSDRLKGEQFF	TGTGCCAGCAGCGACCGACTGAAAGGTGAGCAGTTCTTC
.	.	TRBJ2-7	TRBV5-6	CASSRRAMTYEQYF	TGTGCCTCCTCAAGGCGGGCAATGACCTACGAGCAGTACTTC
.	.	TRBJ2-3	TRBV18	CASSPPRGGKGTDTQYF	TGTGCCAGCTCACCGCCACGAGGCGGAAAGGGCACAGATACGCAGTATTTT
.	.	TRBJ2-7	TRBV5-1	CASKQATANYEQYF	TGCGCCAGCAAACAGGCTACAGCCAACTACGAGCAGTACTTC
TRBD1	.	TRBJ1-5	TRBV18	CASSLWTGDNQPQHF	TGTGCCAGCTCACTATGGACAGGGGACAATCAGCCCCAGCATTTT
TRBD2	.	TRBJ2-2	TRBV3-1/TRBV3-2	CASSRGRAPGELFF	TGTGCCAGCAGCCGCGGGAGGGCCCCCGGGGAGCTGTTTTTT
.	.	TRBJ2-7	TRBV15	CATSSPGEQYF	TGTGCCACCAGCAGCCCGGGCGAGCAGTACTTC
TRBD2	.	TRBJ2-5	TRBV5-1	CASSLSAGERGQYF	TGCGCCAGCAGCTTGTCGGCGGGGGAGAGGGGCCAGTACTTC
TRBD2	.	TRBJ2-1	TRBV10-2	CASTLAGRNEQFF	TGCGCCAGCACACTAGCGGGAAGAAATGAGCAGTTCTTC
TRBD1	.	TRBJ1-5	TRBV7-9	CASSSQGLQPQHF	TGTGCCAGCAGCTCACAGGGGCTTCAGCCCCAGCATTTT
.	.	TRBJ2-7	TRBV29-1	CSVEDRSGQGLEQYF	TGCAGCGTTGAAGATCGGTCCGGGCAGGGGCTCGAGCAGTACTTC
.	.	TRBJ2-2	TRBV11-1	CASSLGEGGTGELFF	TGTGCCAGCAGCTTAGGCGAAGGCGGCACCGGGGAGCTGTTTTTT
.	.	TRBJ2-1	TRBV11-1	CASEDRPGGIDEQFF	TGTGCCAGCGAGGACCGTCCAGGGGGGATAGATGAGCAGTTCTTC
TRBD1	.	TRBJ1-1	TRBV19	CASSRLDRGNTEAFF	TGTGCCAGTAGTCGGCTGGACAGGGGGAACACTGAAGCTTTCTTT
TRBD1	.	TRBJ2-7	TRBV18	CASSLGTGEEQYF	TGTGCCAGCTCACTCGGGACAGGGGAAGAGCAGTACTTC
TRBD2	.	TRBJ2-1	TRBV19	CASSISSGHNNEQFF	TGTGCCAGTAGTATCTCTAGCGGGCATAACAATGAGCAGTTCTTC
.	.	TRBJ2-1	TRBV6-4	CASTGGPYNEQFF	TGTGCCAGCACAGGAGGCCCCTACAATGAGCAGTTCTTC
.	.	TRBJ1-4	TRBV11-2	CASSLILGVELFF	TGTGCCAGCAGCTTAATTCTCGGTGTGGAACTGTTTTTT
TRBD1	.	TRBJ1-3	TRBV6-5	CASSYSDRGVRNTIYF	TGTGCCAGCAGTTACTCGGACAGGGGGGTACGAAACACCATATATTTT
TRBD2	.	TRBJ2-7	TRBV5-1	CASSLGSGGSEEQYF	TGCGCCAGCAGCTTGGGGAGCGGGGGCTCTGAAGAGCAGTACTTC
TRBD1	.	TRBJ2-2	TRBV18	CASSTFLGGSNTGELFF	TGTGCCAGCTCAACATTCCTAGGGGGCTCGAACACCGGGGAGCTGTTTTTT
TRBD1	.	TRBJ2-7	TRBV18	CASSPGTGSDEQYF	TGTGCCAGCTCCCCAGGGACAGGATCTGACGAGCAGTACTTC
TRBD1	.	TRBJ2-2	TRBV6-5	CASTIRGGRTGELFF	TGTGCCAGCACCATCCGAGGGGGCAGGACCGGGGAGCTGTTTTTT
TRBD2	.	TRBJ2-1	TRBV7-6	CASSPGTSGRSSYNEQFF	TGTGCCAGCAGCCCAGGGACTAGCGGGAGAAGCTCCTACAATGAGCAGTTCTTC
.	.	TRBJ2-6	TRBV5-1	CASSPGDVSGANVLTF	TGCGCCAGCAGCCCGGGGGACGTCTCTGGGGCCAACGTCCTGACTTTC
TRBD1	.	TRBJ2-1	TRBV7-8	CASSWDSYNEQFF	TGTGCCAGCAGCTGGGACAGCTACAATGAGCAGTTCTTC
TRBD1	.	TRBJ2-2	TRBV7-8	CASSNLGQENTGELFF	TGTGCCAGCAGCAATTTAGGACAGGAGAACACCGGGGAGCTGTTTTTT
TRBD2	.	TRBJ2-7	TRBV18	CASSPELAGVGEQYF	TGTGCCAGCTCACCAGAGCTAGCGGGAGTAGGCGAGCAGTACTTC
TRBD1	.	TRBJ1-3	TRBV30	CAWTPGQAGGGNTIYF	TGTGCCTGGACTCCCGGACAGGCGGGGGGTGGAAACACCATATATTTT
.	.	TRBJ2-3	TRBV11-2	CASSLGRSSTDTQYF	TGTGCCAGCAGCCTGGGGAGGTCTAGCACAGATACGCAGTATTTT
TRBD1	once	TRBJ1-4	TRBV7-2	CASSRQGGANEKLFF	TGTGCCAGCAGCCGCCAGGGGGGAGCTAATGAAAAACTGTTTTTT